The clone carrying this T cell receptor beta chain came up once. Its cognate antigen is unknown. The data derive from a study of T cell responses to AZD1222 COVID-19 vaccine. The study, taken as a whole, reports: Baseline seropositives among AZD1222 recipients totaled only 5 or 6. Two AZD1222 administrations were followed by greater Spike-specific TCR breadth and depth.

V was shortened by 4 bases and J by 7 bases, with 24 bases between the two germline ends. Germline V gives CDR1 SGHNT, CDR2 YYREEE (reference sequence). The CDR3 totals 16 residues. TCRdb's table, derived via immunoSEQ multiplex PCR, lists solely in-frame clones and lacks some. Of fewer than 100,000 clones detected, roughly 83% appear once; the ten largest clones hold approximately 15%. This receptor was identified in an adult who received the AZD1222 COVID-19 vaccine. The specimen comprised peripheral blood, sampled 28 days after the second AZD1222 dose. The chain carries TRBV5-4 and TRBJ2-7; D is possibly TRBD1 or TRBD2 (5 bases each). The CDR3: CASSETSGTATREQYF. The CDR3 DNA reads TGTGCCAGCAGCGAAACATCCGGGACGGCGACTCGAGAGCAGTACTTC.